This passage covers 8 T cell receptor beta chains from one sample sequenced in a study of T cells in women clearing cervical HPV infection. Here immunoSEQ multiplex PCR was the method, and the copy in TCRdb shows in-frame clones only, minus some. The listing contains around 46,000 clones. The sequenced sample consisted of blood buffy coat. The receptor source for this set is a woman between 18 and 70 years old with a cervical HPV16 infection that either progressed to CIN3+ or cleared (not recorded which).

Note on this clone: The read is 3 residues too short to cover the CDR3 end, so that end is filled in from the germline J gene. V gene TRBV7-2 combines with J gene TRBJ2-7; no firm D call. V was pared by 1 base and J by 2 bases, with 3 bases between. This CDR3 spans 12 amino acids. Germline assignment: CDR1 SGHTA and CDR2 FQGNSA. The chain's CDR3 is CASSLGAYEQYF. The sequenced part of the CDR3 DNA is TGTGCCAGCAGCTTAGGCGCCTACGAG.

In the case of this clone: The read ends 3 residues early relative to the CDR3; the germline J gene fills the gap. This chain uses TRBV19 with TRBJ2-5; 7 bases match TRBD2. Trimming cost V 5 bases and J 4 bases; bases outside gene matches: 7. CDR1 and CDR2 from the germline V gene are LNHDA and SQIVND (reference sequence). The CDR3 has 14 amino acids. CDR3 bases read: TGTGCCAGTAGTTCCACCTCGGGGGGAGAGACC. It yields the protein CASSSTSGGET. The full CDR3 reads CASSSTSGGETQYF.

As regards this clone: With the read ending 3 residues before the CDR3 end, the germline J gene is used to fill in that end. V usage is TRBV5-1 and J usage is TRBJ1-6; D not certain. Germline V gene lookup returns CDR1 SGHRS and CDR2 YFSETQ. Deletions cut 0 bases from V and 8 bases from J, with 9 bases between. The CDR3 extends over 14 amino acids. CDR3 DNA (partial): TGCGCCAGCAGCTTGGGGCAGACATATTCACCC. It codes for CASSLGQTYSP. The whole CDR3 reads CASSLGQTYSPLHF.

Points on this clone: The read stops 3 residues short of the end of the CDR3; the missing end is completed from the germline J gene. The rearrangement uses TRBV6-2 or TRBV6-3 and TRBJ2-7, with 9 bases fitting TRBD2. The CDR3 covers 14 residues. After removal of 7 bases from V and 4 bases from J, the junction contained 8 bases not matched to a gene. CDR1 is MNHEY and CDR2 is SVGEGT in the germline V gene. The CDR3 sequence: CASTIASGTYEQYF. The sequenced part of the CDR3 DNA is TGTGCCAGCACAATAGCTAGCGGGACTTACGAG.

Comments on this clone: Read coverage stops 3 residues before the CDR3 terminus; the germline J gene supplies the remainder. This chain connects TRBV30 to TRBJ2-2, with 14 bases aligning to TRBD2. The V and J ends lost 3 bases and 5 bases, in that order; junction bases with no gene match: 2. CDR1 and CDR2 from the germline V gene are GTSNPN and SVGIG (reference sequence). This CDR3 is 15 amino acids long. The CDR3: CAWRTSGRVTGELFF. The sequenced CDR3 bases are TGTGCCTGGAGGACTAGCGGGAGGGTAACCGGGGAG.

Of note for this clone: The read ends 3 residues before the CDR3 terminus; that terminus is restored from the germline J gene. This chain links TRBV7-9 with TRBJ1-1; 7 bases match TRBD1. Trimming at V came to 0 bases and at J to 5 bases, leaving 0 bases not matched to a gene. Germline lookup yields CDR1 SEHNR and CDR2 FQNEAQ (reference sequence). This CDR3 region has 13 residues. CDR3 region: CASSLATGTEAFF. The sequenced CDR3 bases are TGTGCCAGCAGCTTAGCGACAGGGACTGAA.

As for this clone: The sequenced fragment ends 3 residues before the CDR3 boundary, so the rest is inferred from the germline J gene. The chain links TRBV7-9 to TRBJ2-7, with unresolved D. The V gene lost 3 bases and the J gene lost 4 bases, with 13 bases spanning the gap. CDR3 length: 14 amino acids. Per germline, CDR1 SEHNR and CDR2 FQNEAQ (reference sequence). The CDR3 bases that were read are TGTGCCAGCAGCTTTGATCCCGCCGGGTACGAG. Its protein is CASSFDPAGYE. The CDR3 in full is CASSFDPAGYEQYF.

The CDR3 spells CASSEGTSGNEQFF. The covered CDR3 bases are TGCGCCAGCTCAGAGGGGACTAGCGGGAATGAG. The J gene is TRBJ2-1, the V gene TRBV5-1, with 12 bases fitting TRBD2. The read ends 3 residues before the CDR3 terminus; that terminus is restored from the germline J gene. Germline V gene data show CDR1 as SGHRS and CDR2 as YFSETQ. Trimming removed 7 bases from V and 7 bases from J; junction bases left unmatched: 6. This CDR3 is 14 amino acids long.